This TCR beta chain was captured by sequencing in a study of T cells in Graves' hyperthyroidism and ophthalmopathy. Using RNA transcripts as the source, TCR beta CDR3 regions were amplified. Carried out on the TCR CDR3, a first-round RT-PCR used the HTBI primer set. TCRdb reprocessed the multiplex PCR reads via MiXCR and lists one record per CDR3 protein. This table holds about 200,000 distinct CDR3 sequences, 17% found once. No progression to ophthalmopathy during 18 months of follow-up defined stable disease. CDR1 and CDR2 from the germline V gene are DFQATT and SNEGSKA (reference sequence). This CDR3 has 14 residues. This clonotype has a handful of counts. A junction end diverges from the germline sequence, so it may reflect a read error.

The sample was blood. This sequence joins TRBV20-1 and TRBJ2-7; no reliable D call. This TCR came from a woman in her fifties or sixties with Graves' hyperthyroidism. CDR3: CSARTLDGAYEQCF. CDR3 in DNA: TGCAGTGCTAGAACATTGGACGGAGCCTACGAGCAGTGCTTC.